This entry lists 7 T cell receptor beta chains sequenced from one sample in a study of T cell clonality in common variable immunodeficiency. Notes on the study in general: Reportedly, TCR beta sequences from common variable immunodeficiency showed fewer deletions and N-nucleotide insertions.

Their cognate antigens are unknown. This table comes from immunoSEQ multiplex PCR, and its TCRdb copy is limited to in-frame clones, with some not included. The table lists around 21,000 clones, no singletons, with 2.6% in the top ten. The sample consisted of peripheral blood mononuclear cells. These receptors all stem from a human donor with common variable immunodeficiency.

This clone has a handful of counts. The CDR3 end falls 3 residues outside the read, so it is completed with the germline J gene. The chain carries TRBV7-6 and TRBJ2-3; 13 bases are a match to TRBD2. The length of the CDR3 is 16 residues. V gave up 5 bases and J gave up 2 bases; unmatched junction bases: 4. CDR1 and CDR2 (germline): SGHVS, FNYEAQ. CDR3 DNA, as far as it was read: TGTGCCAGCAGCACAGGGACTAGCGGGGTCACAGATACG. Translating gives CASSTGTSGVTDT. The full CDR3 sequence reads CASSTGTSGVTDTQYF.

By frequency in the sample, this clone is medium-sized (0.01 to 0.1%). The CDR3 is cut off 3 residues early in the read; its end comes from the germline J gene. The chain carries TRBV5-5 and TRBJ1-1; D perhaps matches TRBD1 (6 bases). V lost 3 bases and J 0 bases, leaving 9 bases between the germline ends. The germline V gene has CDR1 SGHKS and CDR2 YYEKEE (reference sequence). This CDR3 is built from 14 residues. The sequenced part of the CDR3 DNA is TGTGCCAGCAGCTCCAGGGGACTGAACACTGAA. Amino acids: CASSSRGLNTE. The entire CDR3 protein is CASSSRGLNTEAFF.

This clone was found a few times. The CDR3 reads CASSPGQASGANVLTF. CDR3 DNA (partial): TGTGCCAGCTCACCCGGACAGGCCTCTGGGGCCAACGTC. This chain links TRBV18 with TRBJ2-6, with 7 bases identical to TRBD1. Coverage ceases 3 residues before the CDR3 finishes, and the germline J gene fills in the end. Looked up from germline, CDR1 is KGHSH and CDR2 is LQKENI. The CDR3 runs 16 residues. J was trimmed by 0 bases and V by 3 bases; bases with no gene match: 2.

This clone has just a few counts. The read halts 3 residues ahead of the CDR3 end, with the missing end drawn from the germline J gene. The chain has TRBV7-2 and TRBJ1-1; D is unresolved. Per germline, CDR1 SGHTA and CDR2 FQGNSA. The CDR3 extends over 13 amino acids. V was cut by 5 bases and J by 4 bases, with 11 bases left in between. The CDR3 bases that were read are TGTGCCAGCAGCGGGCTTAAGGTCACTGAA. Its translation is CASSGLKVTE. From start to end, the CDR3 is CASSGLKVTEAFF.

Note on this clone: From the germline J gene comes the end of the CDR3, since the read stops 3 residues before it. The chain carries TRBV19 and TRBJ1-2, with D tentatively TRBD1 (6 bases). The CDR3 contains 14 residues. The V gene's germline CDR1 is LNHDA and CDR2 SQIVND (reference sequence). Here the CDR3 reads CASSLSTGALGYTF. Incomplete CDR3 DNA: TGTGCCAGTAGTTTGTCGACAGGTGCTCTGGGC.

This clone was seen only a few times. CDR3 protein: CAWSSGTSTDTQYF. The sequenced part of the CDR3 DNA is TGTGCCTGGAGTTCCGGGACTAGCACAGATACG. The chain links TRBV30 to TRBJ2-3; D is perhaps TRBD2 (6 bases). The observed sequence ends 3 residues before the CDR3 terminus, with the missing tail filled in from the germline J gene. The CDR3 extends over 14 amino acids. The germline gives CDR1 GTSNPN, CDR2 SVGIG (reference sequence). Trimming removed 2 bases from V and 0 bases from J, with 9 bases in between. Using reference TRBV30 and TRBJ2-3 for the parts outside the CDR3, the full variable domain is SQTIHQWPATLVQPVGSPLSLECTVEGTSNPNLYWYRQAAGRGLQLLFYSVGIGQISSEVPQNLSASRPQDRQFILSSKKLLLSDSGFYLCAWSSGTSTDTQYFGPGTRLTVL.

By share, this clone ranks as medium-sized. The sequenced fragment ends 3 residues before the CDR3 boundary, so the rest is inferred from the germline J gene. The chain combines TRBV27 with TRBJ1-6; D is perhaps TRBD1 (6 bases). This CDR3 is 14 amino acids long. V gave up 6 bases and J gave up 5 bases, with 11 bases separating them. Per the germline V gene, CDR1 is MNHEY and CDR2 is SMNVEV (reference sequence). CDR3 loop: CASRRDINNSPLHF. The CDR3 bases that were read are TGTGCCAGCAGGAGGGACATAAATAATTCACCC.